These 22 T cell receptor beta chains came from one sample sequenced in a study of regulatory T cells in long-lasting Graves disease. This sample's time point: newly diagnosed GD, antithyroid drugs for less than 3 months. Extracted RNA from PBMCs served as the source of the TCR library. Construction of the TCR beta libraries employed iRepertoire HTBI primers in conjunction with Arm-PCR of CDR3 regions. TCRdb ran MiXCR on the multiplex PCR reads and lists one entry per CDR3 protein. Here the sample spans hundreds of thousands of distinct CDR3 sequences, around 16% being singletons. The sample here was peripheral blood mononuclear cells (PBMCs), taken at new diagnosis, from a patient treated with antithyroid drugs. The source is a female donor with Graves disease.

The table lists this clonotype with many counts. The chain carries TRBV5-5 and TRBJ2-5, with TRBD2 matching 8 bases. Germline loops: CDR1 SGHKS, CDR2 YYEKEE (reference sequence). Losses at the gene ends were 3 bases for V and 3 bases for J; bases not matched to a gene: 10. CDR3 length: 16 amino acids. CDR3 loop: CASSSLAGRPEETQYF. CDR3 bases: TGTGCCAGCAGCTCCCTAGCGGGCAGGCCGGAAGAGACCCAGTACTTC.

Regarding this clonotype: A much larger clone is a single base away; this may be a read error. V is TRBV6-5 and J is TRBJ2-1; no definite D call. CDR1 MNHEY and CDR2 SVGAGI come from the germline V gene. The CDR3 has 13 residues. V was clipped by 2 bases and J by 3 bases, with 5 bases between them. CDR3 DNA: TGTGCCAGCAGTTACAGACTCTACAATGAGCAGTTCTTC. Translation: CASSYRLYNEQFF.

This clonotype turned up a few times. The CDR3 does not close with the conserved phenylalanine or tryptophan, likely indicating a read error. This chain joins TRBV28 and TRBJ2-7; D is ambiguous. Germline V gene data show CDR1 as MDHEN and CDR2 as SYDVKM. The V and J ends lost 4 bases and 2 bases respectively, with 9 bases between them. The CDR3 runs to 13 residues. The CDR3 sequence: CASSSPPTYEQYL. The DNA for the CDR3 is TGTGCCAGCAGTTCCCCCCCGACCTACGAGCAGTACCTC.

This clonotype has ten or more counts. This chain uses TRBV30 with TRBJ2-1, with TRBD2 identical over 13 bases. CDR1 is GTSNPN, CDR2 SVGIG, per germline (reference sequence). The CDR3 contains 16 residues. V was clipped by 2 bases and J by 7 bases; unmatched bases: 8. The CDR3 sequence is CAWSTSGRAFNNEQFF. In DNA, the CDR3 is TGTGCCTGGAGTACTAGCGGGAGGGCCTTTAATAATGAGCAGTTCTTC.

This clonotype was detected a few times. The rearrangement joins TRBV18 to TRBJ1-1; D is undetermined. The V end lost 6 bases, the J end lost 0 bases, and 17 bases lay between the germline ends. CDR3 length: 16 residues. In germline, CDR1 is KGHSH, CDR2 LQKENI. CDR3 sequence (DNA): TGTGCCAGCTCCCCAACTCCAGGAAGAATGAACACTGAAGCTTTCTTT. This encodes CASSPTPGRMNTEAFF.

The CDR3 region is CASSQPGTANYGYTF. CDR3 sequence (DNA): TGCGCCAGCAGCCAACCAGGGACAGCTAACTATGGCTACACCTTC. The chain joins TRBV4-3 to TRBJ1-2; 7 positions match TRBD1. There are 15 residues in the CDR3. V gave up 2 bases and J gave up 0 bases; unmatched junction bases: 3. Germline V gives CDR1 LGHNA, CDR2 YSLEER.

This clonotype was found many times. The V gene is TRBV2, the J gene TRBJ1-1; D ambiguous. V was shortened by 10 bases and J by 4 bases, with 10 bases between the two germline ends. There are 11 residues in the CDR3. CDR1 SNHLY and CDR2 FYNNEI come from the germline V gene. CDR3 sequence (DNA): TGTGCCACCCCCAGCTCCACTGAAGCTTTCTTT. Translation: CATPSSTEAFF.

The rearrangement uses TRBV27 and TRBJ2-7, with 7 bases that match TRBD1. The CDR3 is 14 amino acids. CDR1 and CDR2 (germline): MNHEY, SMNVEV (reference sequence). The ends lost 6 bases at V and 6 bases at J; junction bases unmatched: 11. As DNA, the CDR3 is TGTGCCAGCAGCCGAAGCAGGGACAGTGGCGAGCAGTACTTC. Residues: CASSRSRDSGEQYF.

In this sample, this clonotype turned up many times. This chain connects TRBV7-3 to TRBJ2-5, with 12 bases fitting TRBD2. The CDR3 is made up of 15 amino acids. J was trimmed by 2 bases and V by 5 bases; bases with no gene match: 3. CDR1 is SGHTA and CDR2 is FQGTGA in the germline V gene. The CDR3 reads CASSRGLAGQETQYF. In nucleotides, the CDR3 is TGTGCCAGCAGCCGCGGACTAGCGGGGCAAGAGACCCAGTACTTC.

This clonotype was detected many times. The CDR3 coding sequence is TGTGCCAGCAGCTTTCGAAATTTATTGGGGGAACAAGAGACCCAGTACTTC. Residues: CASSFRNLLGEQETQYF. V gene TRBV7-9 combines with J gene TRBJ2-5; D possibly uses TRBD1 or TRBD2 (5 bases each). V dropped 3 bases and J dropped 2 bases, with 19 bases sitting between them. The CDR3 is 17 residues long. Germline V gene data show CDR1 as SEHNR and CDR2 as FQNEAQ (reference sequence).

This clonotype was counted at least ten times. This chain joins TRBV2 and TRBJ2-7; a possible D gene is TRBD2 (6 bases). Deletions cut 8 bases from V and 5 bases from J, with 13 bases between. There are 12 residues in the CDR3. Germline V gene lookup returns CDR1 SNHLY and CDR2 FYNNEI. The CDR3 loop reads CASGGVGDEQYF. DNA for the CDR3: TGTGCCAGCGGAGGGGTAGGGGACGAGCAGTACTTC.

This clonotype was seen repeatedly, ten times or more. The chain uses TRBV27 and TRBJ2-3, with TRBD2 matching over 10 bases. This CDR3 has 18 amino acids. J was trimmed by 5 bases and V by 2 bases; bases with no gene match: 13. Germline V gene sequence: CDR1 MNHEY, CDR2 SMNVEV (reference sequence). CDR3 sequence reads: CASSLGFRAGGPKDTQYF. In nucleotides, the CDR3 is TGTGCCAGCAGTTTAGGTTTCAGAGCGGGAGGGCCGAAAGATACGCAGTATTTT.

This clonotype was counted ten times or more. The rearrangement joins TRBV19 to TRBJ2-2; D possibly corresponds to TRBD2 (6 bases). V was clipped by 5 bases and J by 5 bases, with 27 bases between them. Germline V CDR1 and CDR2: LNHDA, SQIVND (reference sequence). The CDR3 spans 19 residues. CDR3: CASSGGLSRQGRFTGELFF. The CDR3 DNA is TGTGCCAGTAGTGGCGGACTCAGCCGACAAGGGAGGTTTACCGGGGAGCTGTTTTTT. Looking up the rest from reference TRBV19 and TRBJ2-2 gives the full variable domain: DGGITQSPKYLFRKEGQNVTLSCEQNLNHDAMYWYRQDPGQGLRLIYYSQIVNDFQKGDIAEGYSVSREKKESFPLTVTSAQKNPTAFYLCASSGGLSRQGRFTGELFFGEGSRLTVL.

This clonotype was counted a few times. This chain uses TRBV20-1 with TRBJ2-2; the match to TRBD1 covers 9 bases. This CDR3 is built from 18 residues. The junction had 9 bases not matched to a gene; V was cut back by 0 bases and J by 1 base. Germline V gene sequence: CDR1 DFQATT, CDR2 SNEGSKA (reference sequence). The CDR3 nucleotides read TGCAGTGCTAGAGAGATCGGACACAGGGGGCAGAACACCGGGGAGCTGTTTTTT. The encoded protein is CSAREIGHRGQNTGELFF.

Comment on this clonotype: One end of the junction does not line up with germline, which may come from a read error. The rearrangement uses TRBV7-2 and TRBJ2-5, with 10 bases lining up with TRBD2. The germline V gene encodes CDR1 SGHTA and CDR2 FQGNSA. The CDR3 loop spans 14 amino acids. CDR3 nucleotides: TGTGCCAGCAGCTTAGGGCTAGCGGGAGTCGAAAGAGACTTC. Translating gives CASSLGLAGVERDF.

This sequence joins TRBV7-2 and TRBJ2-5, with D uncertain. Germline V gene data show CDR1 as SGHTA and CDR2 as FQGNSA. The V gene lost 11 bases and the J gene lost 5 bases, with 9 bases spanning the gap. This CDR3 has 10 residues. CDR3 DNA: TGTGCCTGCTCTGGGGAGACCCAGTACTTC. Amino acids: CACSGETQYF.

This clonotype was observed at least ten times. The V call is TRBV5-1, the J call TRBJ2-7; either TRBD1 or TRBD2 may fit D (6 bases each). Trimming cost V 4 bases and J 3 bases, with 23 bases left between them. The CDR3 consists of 17 residues. Germline CDR1 SGHRS, CDR2 YFSETQ. The CDR3: CASSRQGRGRGDYEQYF. The DNA of the CDR3 is TGCGCCAGCAGCCGTCAAGGGCGGGGCAGGGGAGACTACGAGCAGTACTTC. The full variable domain, with the rest looked up from reference TRBV5-1 and TRBJ2-7, is KAGVTQTPRYLIKTRGQQVTLSCSPISGHRSVSWYQQTPGQGLQFLFEYFSETQRNKGNFPGRFSGRQFSNSRSEMNVSTLELGDSALYLCASSRQGRGRGDYEQYFGPGTRLTVT.

As regards this clonotype: One base away lies a much larger clone, so this may be a sequencing read error. Lacking the conserved final phenylalanine or tryptophan, this CDR3 likely reflects a read error. This sequence joins TRBV2 and TRBJ1-1; D perhaps matches TRBD1 (5 bases). CDR1 SNHLY and CDR2 FYNNEI come from the germline V gene. The CDR3 spans 14 residues. V was trimmed by 3 bases and J by 7 bases, leaving 15 bases between them. Here the CDR3 DNA reads TGTGCCAGCAGTGAGGAAGGGGCCAAGGATGAAGCTTTCCTT. It translates to CASSEEGAKDEAFL.

V usage is TRBV24-1 and J usage is TRBJ1-2, with 8 bases aligning to TRBD1. The CDR3 loop spans 15 amino acids. The V and J ends lost 7 bases and 8 bases, in that order; junction bases with no gene match: 14. Germline V gene lookup returns CDR1 KGHDR and CDR2 SFDVKD. The CDR3 reads CATRGRTGTGGGYTF. CDR3 sequence (DNA): TGTGCCACCAGGGGACGGACGGGGACAGGAGGCGGCTACACCTTC.

Remarks on this clonotype: This could be a read error, since a much larger clone is one nucleotide away. This chain connects TRBV7-3 to TRBJ2-3; either TRBD1 or TRBD2 may fit D (6 bases each). The length of the CDR3 is 16 residues. CDR1 and CDR2 from the germline V gene are SGHTA and FQGTGA. CDR3 sequence reads: CASSSGGFSGADTRYF. Written as DNA, the CDR3 is TGTGCCAGCAGCTCCGGGGGCTTTAGCGGCGCAGATACGCGGTATTTT.

V is TRBV7-9 and J is TRBJ1-2; 8 positions agree with TRBD1. The V segment lost 8 bases and the J segment 3 bases; nucleotides outside the gene matches: 5. The CDR3 spans 13 residues. Germline CDR1 SEHNR, CDR2 FQNEAQ (reference sequence). This CDR3 is CASDPGQDYGYTF. CDR3 DNA sequence: TGTGCCAGCGATCCGGGACAGGACTATGGCTACACCTTC. Filled out from reference TRBV7-9 and TRBJ1-2, the complete variable domain reads DTGVSQNPRHKITKRGQNVTFRCDPISEHNRLYWYRQTLGQGPEFLTYFQNEAQLEKSRLLSDRFSAERPKGSFSTLEIQRTEQGDSAMYLCASDPGQDYGYTFGSGTRLTVV.

The chain joins TRBV7-9 to TRBJ1-2; no reliable D call. The CDR3 has 14 residues. Germline lookup yields CDR1 SEHNR and CDR2 FQNEAQ (reference sequence). V was pared by 2 bases and J by 4 bases, with 11 bases between. The CDR3 nucleotides read TGTGCCAGCAGCTTAACAAAGGTCGGCTATGGCTACACCTTC. Its protein is CASSLTKVGYGYTF.